The 20 T cell receptor beta chains reported below all come from one sample, sequenced in a study of persistence of HIV-infected CD4 T cells. The libraries were made with immunoSEQ version 4 in survey mode. Repertoires were generated with immunoSEQ multiplex PCR, while TCRdb's copy carries only in-frame clones and drops some. Of around 39,000 clones detected, more than 75% appear once; the ten largest clones hold 0.9% to 1%. These receptors have no identified antigens. Cells were stimulated with overlapping HIV-1 Gag 15-mer peptides. CD40L/CD69 double-negative CD45RO-high memory CD4+ T cells were collected. Sequences were derived from cultured CD4+ T cells from PBMCs, sampled from a patient who received antiretroviral therapy. These TCRs come from an adult with HIV. The donor label of this sample is uncertain.

The rearrangement joins TRBV7-8 to TRBJ2-6; TRBD1 matches 8 bases. V shed 7 bases, J shed 2 bases, and the junction held 13 bases outside the gene matches. This CDR3 comprises 18 residues. The germline gives CDR1 SGHVS, CDR2 FQNEAQ. CDR3 bases: TGTGCCAGCACCCCGGGAGACAGGGGTGTACCTGGGGCCAACGTCCTGACTTTC. Translated: CASTPGDRGVPGANVLTF.

This chain connects TRBV7-9 to TRBJ1-4; D is unresolved. The V and J ends lost 3 bases and 7 bases respectively, with 15 bases between them. The CDR3 spans 15 residues. Germline V gene data show CDR1 as SEHNR and CDR2 as FQNEAQ (reference sequence). The CDR3 sequence: CASSFKRRFGEKLFF. For the CDR3, the DNA is TGTGCCAGCAGCTTTAAACGGAGGTTTGGTGAAAAACTGTTTTTT.

V is TRBV3-1 (or the pseudogene TRBV3-2) and J is TRBJ2-2, with 9 bases identical to TRBD1. This CDR3 region has 15 residues. The V and J ends lost 3 bases and 7 bases, in that order; junction bases with no gene match: 6. The germline V gene has CDR1 LGHDT and CDR2 YNNKEL (reference sequence). CDR3 region: CASSQGTGRLGELFF. CDR3 in DNA: TGTGCCAGCAGCCAGGGGACAGGGAGGCTCGGGGAGCTGTTTTTT.

The chain couples TRBV5-4 to TRBJ1-3, with a tentative D call TRBD1 (5 bases). The CDR3 contains 14 residues. In germline, CDR1 is SGHNT, CDR2 YYREEE (reference sequence). V lost 4 bases, J lost 4 bases, and 12 bases lay in between. CDR3: CASSPNPGGNTIYF. The CDR3 DNA is TGTGCCAGCAGCCCGAACCCAGGGGGAAACACCATATATTTT.

The CDR3 protein is CAISEGGGRNSPLHF. In nucleotides, the CDR3 is TGTGCCATCAGTGAAGGGGGAGGTAGAAACTCACCCCTCCACTTT. The chain carries TRBV10-3 and TRBJ1-6; maybe TRBD1 (6 bases). The CDR3 runs 15 residues. V was pared by 3 bases and J by 10 bases, with 16 bases between. Germline CDR1 and CDR2: ENHRY and SYGVKD.

The chain uses TRBV7-3 and TRBJ1-2, with D maybe TRBD1 (5 bases). This CDR3 is 15 amino acids long. The V end was cut by 0 bases, the J end by 3 bases, with 11 bases between. Germline lookup yields CDR1 SGHTA and CDR2 FQGTGA. CDR3: CASSLTAGGDYGYTF. The CDR3 DNA reads as TGTGCCAGCAGCTTAACGGCGGGAGGGGACTATGGCTACACCTTC.

The chain employs TRBV21-1 and TRBJ2-7; the D call in the table, TRBD2, was not verified against the DNA. TRBV21-1 is tagged as a pseudogene. The CDR3 consists of 13 residues. In nucleotides, the CDR3 is TGTGCCAGCAGCAAAGAAGGAGCAGCCGAGCAGTACGTC. It specifies CASSKEGAAEQYV.

The chain employs TRBV9 and TRBJ1-2; TRBD1 is a possible D gene (5 bases). Germline values: CDR1 SGDLS, CDR2 YYNGEE. This CDR3 region has 15 residues. V lost 7 bases to trimming and J lost 2 bases, with 18 bases between them. The CDR3 sequence is CASGNEGRGNYGYTF. The CDR3 DNA is TGTGCCAGCGGGAACGAGGGACGGGGAAACTATGGCTACACCTTC.

The V gene is TRBV30, the J gene TRBJ2-7, with D possibly TRBD1 on 5 matching bases. Germline-derived CDR1 and CDR2 are GTSNPN and SVGIG (reference sequence). V dropped 4 bases and J dropped 4 bases, with 14 bases sitting between them. The CDR3 contains 13 residues. This CDR3 is CAWIPIDRYEQYF. CDR3 bases: TGTGCCTGGATTCCTATCGACAGATACGAGCAGTACTTC.

This sequence joins TRBV5-4 and TRBJ1-1, with a tentative D call TRBD1 (6 bases). Germline-derived CDR1 and CDR2 are SGHNT and YYREEE (reference sequence). CDR3 length: 14 amino acids. Between the trimmed V and J ends, which lost 1 base and 6 bases, there was a span of 13 bases. In DNA form, the CDR3 reads TGTGCCAGCAGCTTGATGAGGGGGGCCTCTGAAGCTTTCTTT. Translating it yields CASSLMRGASEAFF.

The CDR3 is CASSETGVSNYGYTF. In nucleotides, the CDR3 is TGTGCCAGCAGTGAAACGGGCGTCTCTAACTATGGCTACACCTTC. This chain joins TRBV6-1 and TRBJ1-2; D gene unclear. Germline CDR1 MNHNS, CDR2 SASEGT. V was shortened by 2 bases and J by 0 bases, with 10 bases between the two germline ends. The CDR3 has 15 amino acids.

The J gene is TRBJ2-3, the V gene TRBV7-9; D unresolved. Per germline, CDR1 SEHNR and CDR2 FQNEAQ (reference sequence). V lost 3 bases to trimming and J lost 6 bases, with 13 bases between them. The CDR3 loop spans 14 amino acids. Written as DNA, the CDR3 is TGTGCCAGCAGCTTGGACCCCGTGGGGGATACGCAGTATTTT. It yields the protein CASSLDPVGDTQYF.

The V call is TRBV28, the J call TRBJ1-5, with D perhaps TRBD1 (5 bases). The V gene lost 7 bases and the J gene lost 2 bases, with 12 bases spanning the gap. CDR3 length equals 14 residues. CDR1 MDHEN and CDR2 SYDVKM come from the germline V gene. DNA for the CDR3: TGTGCCAGCACCCAGGGTGTCCGCAATCAGCCCCAGCATTTT. Its protein is CASTQGVRNQPQHF.

The V gene is TRBV5-1, the J gene TRBJ1-4, with 7 bases fitting TRBD1. Germline values: CDR1 SGHRS, CDR2 YFSETQ. V gave up 1 base and J gave up 3 bases; unmatched junction bases: 0. There are 14 residues in the CDR3. This chain's CDR3 is CASSLTGANEKLFF. The CDR3 DNA sequence: TGCGCCAGCAGCTTGACAGGGGCTAATGAAAAACTGTTTTTT.

V gene TRBV9 combines with J gene TRBJ2-5, with 12 bases identical to TRBD2. From germline, CDR1 is SGDLS and CDR2 YYNGEE. The V and J ends lost 4 bases and 4 bases, in that order; junction bases with no gene match: 8. The length of the CDR3 is 16 residues. The CDR3 is CASSLRLAGAGETQYF. For the CDR3, the DNA is TGTGCCAGCAGCCTAAGACTAGCGGGGGCGGGAGAGACCCAGTACTTC.

This sequence joins TRBV28 and TRBJ1-2; the D gene is possibly TRBD1 (6 bases). The CDR3 runs to 16 residues. Germline values: CDR1 MDHEN, CDR2 SYDVKM. Trimming pared 2 bases from V and 7 bases from J, leaving 20 bases between. The CDR3 coding sequence is TGTGCCAGCAGTTTACCCCTGACGGGGGGCGCCGGTGGCTACACCTTC. Translation: CASSLPLTGGAGGYTF.

V and J are TRBV19 and TRBJ2-7; 10 nucleotides agree with TRBD2. The ends lost 4 bases at V and 6 bases at J; junction bases unmatched: 12. The CDR3 spans 16 residues. CDR1 LNHDA and CDR2 SQIVND come from the germline V gene (reference sequence). The CDR3 DNA is TGTGCCAGTAGTACCCTAGCGGGGGTTTATAAGGGCGAGCAGTACGTC. This translates into CASSTLAGVYKGEQYV.

The V and J genes are TRBV5-8 and TRBJ2-2, with D possibly TRBD2 on 6 matching bases. The V gene lost 5 bases and the J gene lost 4 bases, with 24 bases spanning the gap. From germline, CDR1 is SGHTS and CDR2 YDEGEE. CDR3 length: 18 amino acids. CDR3 protein: CASSRPLSSAVRTGELFF. CDR3 bases: TGTGCCAGCAGTCGCCCCCTCTCTAGCGCTGTGCGCACCGGGGAGCTGTTTTTT. The variable domain in full, completed from reference TRBV5-8 and TRBJ2-2, reads EAGVTQSPTHLIKTRGQQATLRCSPISGHTSVYWYQQALGLGLQFLLWYDEGEERNRGNFPPRFSGRQFPNYSSELNVNALELEDSALYLCASSRPLSSAVRTGELFFGEGSRLTVL.

The chain links TRBV12-3 or TRBV12-4 to TRBJ1-1; TRBD1 might be the D (5 bases). The length of the CDR3 is 12 residues. V shed 1 base and J shed 5 bases, with 5 bases lying between them. The chain's CDR3 is CASSLEGTEAFF. CDR3 nucleotides: TGTGCCAGCAGTTTAGAGGGGACTGAAGCTTTCTTT.

In this sample, this clone turned up once. The chain is built from TRBV14 and TRBJ1-1; D is unclear. Germline assignment: CDR1 SGHDN and CDR2 FVKESK. The CDR3 runs 13 residues. The V end lost 4 bases, the J end lost 1 base, and 7 bases lay between the germline ends. CDR3 in DNA: TGTGCCAGCAGCCTGTGGGGGAACACTGAAGCTTTCTTT. This codes for CASSLWGNTEAFF.